This TCR beta chain stems from a study of blood T cell repertoires in COVID-19. Study details: Some COVID-19 samples were acute and others convalescent; all came from the United States, Italy and Spain.

Original analysis: Nucleated cell counts were estimated from reference gene primer amplification. The table came from immunoSEQ multiplex PCR; TCRdb's copy has only in-frame clones and leaves some out. The V and J calls and clone size come from that table; D and trimming were worked out from the DNA. The sample records 30,000 to 45,000 clones, roughly 90% being singletons. The J segment lost 1 base and the V segment lost 3 bases, leaving 1 base of the junction unmatched. This CDR3 has 15 residues. Looked up from germline, CDR1 is MRHNA and CDR2 is SNTAGT. The chain links TRBV6-4 to TRBJ2-3; TRBD2 matches 10 bases. This TCR came from a man in his 70s with acute or convalescent COVID-19. Input material: peripheral blood. The CDR3 DNA reads TGTGCCAGCAGTGAAGGGACTAGCGGCACAGATACGCAGTATTTT. Amino acid sequence: CASSEGTSGTDTQYF.